This T cell receptor beta chain stems from a study of cytomegalovirus exposure and HLA in healthy donors. Broader study findings: Associated with cytomegalovirus, according to the listing, were some 180 TCR beta chains.

V was trimmed by 2 bases and J by 5 bases, leaving 3 bases between them. CDR1 is WNHNN, CDR2 SYGVQD, per germline (reference sequence). The CDR3 is 12 amino acids. In the PCR, 60 Vbeta and 13 Jbeta primers were used. Clones were sequenced by immunoSEQ multiplex PCR, and TCRdb holds only the in-frame ones, with some missing. The table shows about 77,000 clones, with around 78% occurring only once. Comment on this clone: Its antigen is currently unknown.

The rearrangement joins TRBV10-1 to TRBJ2-2; D gene uncertain. The material sequenced was PBMCs. This sequence was found in a man aged 40-55 years in good health and CMV-seronegative. CDR3 region: CASSELTGELFF. DNA of the CDR3: TGCGCCAGCAGTGAGCTGACCGGGGAGCTGTTTTTT.